A single TCR beta chain is shown here with its context. Antigen: not known. The data are from a study of blood T cells in healthy people across ages. Losses at the gene ends were 7 bases for V and 0 bases for J; bases not matched to a gene: 10. The CDR3 runs to 16 residues. Per germline, CDR1 LNHNV and CDR2 YYDKDF (reference sequence). A sample-barcoded 5' primer and a J-beta primer mix were used in a second PCR of about 7 to 11 cycles. At least 3 million CDR3-containing paired-end reads were obtained per sample. TCRdb processed the 5' RACE reads anew with MiXCR; each CDR3 protein has one entry. The table lists approximately 800,000 distinct CDR3 sequences, roughly 50% of them singletons. General study points: Aged donors had fewer naive CD4+ cells and lower diversity than long-lived donors.

The TCR was taken from a man older than 75 in good health. The chain couples TRBV15 to TRBJ2-3; 7 bases are a match to TRBD1. The sample was blood. The chain's CDR3 is CATITGELGSTDTQYF. The CDR3 bases are TGTGCCACCATAACAGGGGAACTAGGGAGCACAGATACGCAGTATTTT.